These 9 T cell receptor beta chains came from one sample sequenced in a study of response to subunit inactivated influenza vaccine. MiXCR was run by TCRdb on the RT-PCR reads, yielding one entry per CDR3 protein. The sample lists more than 550,000 distinct CDR3 sequences, approximately 10% occurring once. These same data were also listed under a study on T cells expressing NK-cell markers. As that study records: What made the TCR beta cDNA was 5'RACE template switching with UMIs.

The specimen was PBMCs from blood, collected on the day of vaccination. These receptor sequences come from a man aged 50-59 years who received an inactivated influenza vaccine.

This clonotype has a handful of counts. The chain employs TRBV5-1 and TRBJ2-3; D not resolved. Trimming removed 2 bases from V and 2 bases from J, with 9 bases in between. This CDR3 is built from 14 residues. Germline V gene data show CDR1 as SGHRS and CDR2 as YFSETQ. CDR3: CASSFWQVTDTQYF. The CDR3 coding sequence is TGCGCCAGCAGCTTCTGGCAGGTCACAGATACGCAGTATTTT.

The chain employs TRBV5-1 and TRBJ2-3; a weak D match, TRBD1 (6 bases). This CDR3 is built from 17 residues. Germline V gene sequence: CDR1 SGHRS, CDR2 YFSETQ. The V end lost 4 bases, the J end lost 0 bases, and 18 bases lay between the germline ends. This CDR3 reads CASSLGGTYPSTDTQYF. The CDR3 nucleotides read TGCGCCAGCAGCCTAGGGGGAACCTACCCCAGCACAGATACGCAGTATTTT.

This clonotype showed up just a few times. The rearrangement joins TRBV7-6 to TRBJ1-1; maybe TRBD1 (6 bases). V shed 2 bases and J shed 1 base, with 11 bases lying between them. Germline lookup yields CDR1 SGHVS and CDR2 FNYEAQ. The CDR3 has 15 amino acids. This CDR3 reads CASSLRAQGNTEAFF. The CDR3 DNA reads TGTGCCAGCAGCTTACGGGCACAGGGGAACACTGAAGCTTTCTTT.

The sample holds a few counts of this clonotype. V usage is TRBV10-3 and J usage is TRBJ2-1; D unresolved. Trimming shortened V by 3 bases and J by 10 bases, and 7 bases separated the two germline ends. CDR3 length: 11 amino acids. The germline V gene encodes CDR1 ENHRY and CDR2 SYGVKD. CDR3 in amino acids: CAISDLGEQFF. CDR3 sequence (DNA): TGTGCCATCAGTGACTTGGGGGAGCAGTTCTTC.

This clonotype appeared a few times. This chain links TRBV6-2 or TRBV6-3 with TRBJ2-3; 7 bases match TRBD1. Germline CDR1 reads MNHEY; CDR2 reads SVGEGT. This CDR3 region has 16 residues. Trimming removed 2 bases from V and 2 bases from J; junction bases left unmatched: 7. This CDR3 is CASSYRRDRITDTQYF. The CDR3 region has the DNA TGTGCCAGCAGTTACCGCCGGGACAGAATCACAGATACGCAGTATTTT.

The sample holds a few counts of this clonotype. This chain uses TRBV20-1 with TRBJ2-1; 10 bases align to TRBD2. The CDR3 has 14 residues. Germline values: CDR1 DFQATT, CDR2 SNEGSKA (reference sequence). The junction had 4 bases not matched to a gene; V was cut back by 3 bases and J by 5 bases. The CDR3 nucleotides are TGCAGTGCTAGCCAAGCGGGAGGGAACAATGAGCAGTTCTTC. Amino acids: CSASQAGGNNEQFF.

This chain connects TRBV13 to TRBJ2-7; D might be TRBD2 (5 bases). V gave up 4 bases and J gave up 1 base, with 17 bases separating them. The CDR3 is made up of 16 amino acids. Per the germline V gene, CDR1 is PRHDT and CDR2 is FYEKMQ (reference sequence). The CDR3 protein is CASSSYLAVGSYEQYF. The CDR3 DNA reads TGTGCCAGCAGCTCGTACCTAGCTGTGGGTTCCTACGAGCAGTACTTC.

V usage is TRBV7-8 and J usage is TRBJ2-6; 7 bases are a match to TRBD1. The V and J ends lost 5 bases and 2 bases, in that order; junction bases with no gene match: 9. The CDR3 is 17 amino acids. Germline-derived CDR1 and CDR2 are SGHVS and FQNEAQ. CDR3 residues: CASSQRTGTTGANVLTF. CDR3 coding DNA: TGTGCCAGCAGCCAACGGACAGGCACGACTGGGGCCAACGTCCTGACTTTC.

In its sample, this clonotype was seen a few times. V is TRBV6-2 or TRBV6-3 and J is TRBJ2-1; D is possibly TRBD1 (6 bases). Germline V gene lookup returns CDR1 MNHEY and CDR2 SVGEGT. The CDR3 totals 17 residues. The V end was cut by 0 bases, the J end by 7 bases, with 19 bases between. Here the CDR3 DNA reads TGTGCCAGCAGTTACTCGGTTAACAGGGTGTTGGGGAATGAGCAGTTCTTC. It encodes CASSYSVNRVLGNEQFF.